Below are 9 T cell receptor beta chains sequenced from a single sample in a study of cytomegalovirus exposure and HLA in healthy donors. PCR amplification relied on 60 Vbeta primers (plus 13 Jbeta primers). Here immunoSEQ multiplex PCR was the method, and the copy in TCRdb shows in-frame clones only, minus some. The sample lists roughly 100,000 clones, approximately 79% seen once, with roughly 3.6% in the top ten. Specimen: PBMCs. All receptors come from a man aged 55-75 years in good health and CMV-seronegative.

This clone was seen a single time. V gene TRBV10-3 combines with J gene TRBJ2-5; 10 positions match TRBD2. V lost 10 bases, J lost 5 bases, and 19 bases stayed unmatched. The CDR3 is 17 amino acids. Germline V CDR1 and CDR2: ENHRY, SYGVKD. Here the CDR3 reads CATSKLGTSGVAETQYF. The DNA for the CDR3 is TGTGCCACCTCTAAACTTGGTACTAGCGGGGTAGCGGAGACCCAGTACTTC.

The V and J genes are TRBV28 and TRBJ2-7; 10 bases map to TRBD1. The CDR3 covers 13 residues. Germline-derived CDR1 and CDR2 are MDHEN and SYDVKM. V was clipped by 8 bases and J by 5 bases; unmatched bases: 6. In DNA form, the CDR3 reads TGTGCCAGCGGGGAGACAGGGGGCGACGAGCAGTACGTC. Translation: CASGETGGDEQYV.

The J gene is TRBJ1-4, the V gene TRBV27; TRBD1 matches at 11 bases. The CDR3 contains 14 residues. Unmatched junction bases numbered 1, after V lost 2 bases and J lost 8 bases. Germline loops: CDR1 MNHEY, CDR2 SMNVEV (reference sequence). CDR3 region: CASSLRDRGEKLFF. CDR3 DNA sequence: TGTGCCAGCAGTTTACGGGACAGGGGGGAAAAACTGTTTTTT. The full variable domain, with the rest looked up from reference TRBV27 and TRBJ1-4, is EAQVTQNPRYLITVTGKKLTVTCSQNMNHEYMSWYRQDPGLGLRQIYYSMNVEVTDKGDVPEGYKVSRKEKRNFPLILESPSPNQTSLYFCASSLRDRGEKLFFGSGTQLSVL.

This rearrangement joins TRBV19 to TRBJ1-5; D perhaps matches TRBD1 (6 bases). The V gene lost 4 bases and the J gene lost 5 bases, with 12 bases spanning the gap. The CDR3 extends over 14 amino acids. CDR1 LNHDA and CDR2 SQIVND come from the germline V gene (reference sequence). The CDR3 loop reads CASSTRTVDQPQHF. The CDR3 DNA sequence: TGTGCCAGTAGTACCAGGACAGTTGATCAGCCCCAGCATTTT.

The chain couples TRBV7-2 to TRBJ2-3, with TRBD1 matching over 10 bases. This CDR3 is 15 amino acids long. Germline V gene sequence: CDR1 SGHTA, CDR2 FQGNSA. The V segment lost 3 bases and the J segment 3 bases; nucleotides outside the gene matches: 3. The CDR3 loop is CASSFTGQGTDTQYF. The CDR3 nucleotides are TGTGCCAGCAGCTTTACGGGACAGGGGACAGATACGCAGTATTTT.

This sequence joins TRBV5-4 and TRBJ2-1; 16 nucleotides align to TRBD2. The germline CDR1 and CDR2 sequences are SGHNT and YYREEE (reference sequence). The trim removed 0 bases at V and 7 bases at J, leaving 7 bases unmatched. The CDR3 runs 18 residues. The CDR3 DNA sequence: TGTGCCAGCAGCTTGGCGGGACTAGCGGGGGGGTCTGGAAATGAGCAGTTCTTC. It yields the protein CASSLAGLAGGSGNEQFF.

The chain joins TRBV7-9 to TRBJ1-4; TRBD1 might be the D (5 bases). Germline loops: CDR1 SEHNR, CDR2 FQNEAQ (reference sequence). V was trimmed by 2 bases and J by 8 bases, leaving 15 bases between them. The CDR3 consists of 15 residues. The CDR3, as DNA: TGTGCCAGCAGCTTAAGTGGATGGGCAGGGGAAAAACTGTTTTTT. This translates into CASSLSGWAGEKLFF.

The rearrangement links TRBV6-1 to TRBJ2-7; perhaps TRBD2 as D (6 bases). This CDR3 spans 14 amino acids. Trimming stripped 2 bases from V and 7 bases from J, with 15 bases between. Germline V lookup: CDR1 MNHNS, CDR2 SASEGT. CDR3 loop: CASSEPGGSGEQYV. The CDR3 DNA reads TGTGCCAGCAGTGAACCTGGGGGGAGCGGGGAGCAGTACGTC.

The genes are TRBV5-5 and TRBJ2-5; D may be TRBD1 (5 bases). Trimming removed 2 bases from V and 3 bases from J, with 20 bases in between. Germline CDR1 SGHKS, CDR2 YYEKEE (reference sequence). The CDR3 runs 17 residues. The CDR3 loop is CASSFTLPLQAKETQYF. DNA for the CDR3: TGTGCCAGCAGCTTTACTCTCCCTTTACAGGCTAAAGAGACCCAGTACTTC.